The subject of this entry is one TCR beta chain. Profiling relied on immunoSEQ multiplex PCR, and the TCRdb table lists in-frame clones only, not all of them. The sample has roughly 230,000 clones; about 88% are singletons. This entry is derived from a study of blood T cell repertoires in COVID-19. The wider study: Samples came from the United States, Italy and Spain, spanning acute and convalescent COVID-19. Sample material is recorded as cDNA or gDNA derived from T cells, B-cell-depleted T cells, or PBMCs.

Germline V lookup: CDR1 MNHEY, CDR2 SVGAGI. The ends lost 6 bases at V and 6 bases at J; junction bases unmatched: 4. The CDR3 runs 14 residues. This sequence joins TRBV6-5 and TRBJ1-5, with TRBD1 identical over 11 bases. What was sequenced was peripheral blood. The TCR originated in a man aged 35 to 55 with acute or convalescent COVID-19. Written as DNA, the CDR3 is TGTGCCAGCAGGGGACAGGGGGGGACTCAGCCCCAGCATTTT. Translation: CASRGQGGTQPQHF.